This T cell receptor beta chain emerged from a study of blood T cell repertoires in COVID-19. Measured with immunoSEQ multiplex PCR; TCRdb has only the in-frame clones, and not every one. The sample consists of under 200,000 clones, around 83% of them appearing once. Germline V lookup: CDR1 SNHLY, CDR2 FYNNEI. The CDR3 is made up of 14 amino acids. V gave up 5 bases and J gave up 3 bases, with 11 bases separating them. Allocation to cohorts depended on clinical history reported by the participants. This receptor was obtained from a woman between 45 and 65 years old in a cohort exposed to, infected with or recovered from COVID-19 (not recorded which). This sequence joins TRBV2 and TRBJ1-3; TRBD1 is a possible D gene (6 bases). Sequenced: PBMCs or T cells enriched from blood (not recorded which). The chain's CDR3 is CASSIEGVGNTIYF. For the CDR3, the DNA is TGTGCCAGCAGTATCGAGGGGGTTGGAAACACCATATATTTT.